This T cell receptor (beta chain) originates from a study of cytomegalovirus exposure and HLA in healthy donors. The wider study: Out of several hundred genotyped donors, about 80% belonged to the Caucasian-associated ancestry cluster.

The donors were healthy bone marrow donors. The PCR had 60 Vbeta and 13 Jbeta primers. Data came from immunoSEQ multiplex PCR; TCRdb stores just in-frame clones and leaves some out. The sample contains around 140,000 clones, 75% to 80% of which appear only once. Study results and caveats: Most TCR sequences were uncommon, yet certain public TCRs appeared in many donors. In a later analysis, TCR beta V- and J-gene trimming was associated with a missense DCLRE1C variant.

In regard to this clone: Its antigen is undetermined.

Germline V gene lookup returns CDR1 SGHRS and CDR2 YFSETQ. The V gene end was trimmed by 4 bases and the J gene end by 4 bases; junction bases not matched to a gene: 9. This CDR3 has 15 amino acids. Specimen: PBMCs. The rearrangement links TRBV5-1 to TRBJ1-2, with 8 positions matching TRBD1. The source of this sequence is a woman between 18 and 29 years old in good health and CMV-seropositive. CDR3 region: CASSTTGTGTYGYTF. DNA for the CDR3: TGCGCCAGCAGCACGACAGGGACAGGTACCTATGGCTACACCTTC.